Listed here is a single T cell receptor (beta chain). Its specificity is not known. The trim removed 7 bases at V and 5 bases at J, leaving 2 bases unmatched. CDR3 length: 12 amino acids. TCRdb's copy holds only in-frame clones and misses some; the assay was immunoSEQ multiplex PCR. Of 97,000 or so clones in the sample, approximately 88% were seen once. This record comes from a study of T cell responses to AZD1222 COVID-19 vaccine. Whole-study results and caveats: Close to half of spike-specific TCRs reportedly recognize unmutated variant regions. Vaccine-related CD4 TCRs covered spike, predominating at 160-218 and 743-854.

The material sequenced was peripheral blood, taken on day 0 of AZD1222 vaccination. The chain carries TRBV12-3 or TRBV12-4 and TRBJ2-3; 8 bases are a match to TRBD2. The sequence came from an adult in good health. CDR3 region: CASTLAGDTQYF. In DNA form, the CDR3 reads TGTGCCAGCACCCTAGCGGGAGATACGCAGTATTTT.